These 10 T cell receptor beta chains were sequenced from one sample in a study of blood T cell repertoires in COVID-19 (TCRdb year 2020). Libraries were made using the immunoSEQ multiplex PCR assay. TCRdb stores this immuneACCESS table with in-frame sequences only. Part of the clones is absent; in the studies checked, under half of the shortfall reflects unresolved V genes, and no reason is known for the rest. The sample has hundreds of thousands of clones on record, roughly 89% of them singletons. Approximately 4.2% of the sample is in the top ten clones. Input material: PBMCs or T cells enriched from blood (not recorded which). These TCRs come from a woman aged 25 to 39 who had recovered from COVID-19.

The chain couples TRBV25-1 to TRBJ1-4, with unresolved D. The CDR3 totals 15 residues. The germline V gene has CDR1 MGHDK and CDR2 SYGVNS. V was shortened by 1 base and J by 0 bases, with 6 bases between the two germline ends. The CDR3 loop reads CASSESPSTNEKLFF. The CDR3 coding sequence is TGTGCCAGCAGTGAATCCCCCTCAACTAATGAAAAACTGTTTTTT.

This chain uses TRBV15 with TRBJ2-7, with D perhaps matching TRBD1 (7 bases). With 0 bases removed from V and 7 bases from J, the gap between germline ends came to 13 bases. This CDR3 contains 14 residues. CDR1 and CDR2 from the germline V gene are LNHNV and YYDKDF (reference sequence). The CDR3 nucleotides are TGTGCCACCAGCAGAGACAGGGGGGCTCGAGAGCAGTACTTC. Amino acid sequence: CATSRDRGAREQYF.

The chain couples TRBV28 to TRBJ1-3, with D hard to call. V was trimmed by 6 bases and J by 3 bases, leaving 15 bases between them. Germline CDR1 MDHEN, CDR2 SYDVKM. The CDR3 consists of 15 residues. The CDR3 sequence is CASSRQLGGGNTIYF. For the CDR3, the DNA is TGTGCCAGCAGCCGTCAGTTAGGAGGTGGAAACACCATATATTTT.

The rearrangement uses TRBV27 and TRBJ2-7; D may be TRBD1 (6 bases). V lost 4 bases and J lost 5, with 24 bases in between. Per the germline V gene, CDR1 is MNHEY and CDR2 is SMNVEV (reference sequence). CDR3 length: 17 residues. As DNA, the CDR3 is TGTGCCAGCAGTTCCATTACCTTAAGACAGGACCCTAACGAGCAGTACTTC. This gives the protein CASSSITLRQDPNEQYF.

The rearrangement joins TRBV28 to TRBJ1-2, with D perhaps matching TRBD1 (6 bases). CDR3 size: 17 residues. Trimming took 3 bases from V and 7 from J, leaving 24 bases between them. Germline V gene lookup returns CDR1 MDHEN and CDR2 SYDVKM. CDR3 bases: TGTGCCAGCAGTTTTTACCTACTTCAGGGGAACCAACCTGGCTACACCTTC. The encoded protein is CASSFYLLQGNQPGYTF.

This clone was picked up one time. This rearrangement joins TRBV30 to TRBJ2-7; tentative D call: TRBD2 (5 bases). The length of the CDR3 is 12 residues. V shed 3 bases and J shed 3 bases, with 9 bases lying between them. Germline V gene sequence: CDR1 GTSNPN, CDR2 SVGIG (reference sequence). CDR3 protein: CAWRRSGYEQYF. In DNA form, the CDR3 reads TGTGCCTGGAGAAGGAGCGGCTACGAGCAGTACTTC.

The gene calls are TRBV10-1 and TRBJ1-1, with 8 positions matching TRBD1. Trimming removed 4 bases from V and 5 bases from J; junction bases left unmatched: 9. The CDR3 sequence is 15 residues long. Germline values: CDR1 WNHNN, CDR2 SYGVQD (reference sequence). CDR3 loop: CASSAYRGVMTEAFF. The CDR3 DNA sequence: TGCGCCAGCAGTGCTTACAGGGGGGTGATGACTGAAGCTTTCTTT.

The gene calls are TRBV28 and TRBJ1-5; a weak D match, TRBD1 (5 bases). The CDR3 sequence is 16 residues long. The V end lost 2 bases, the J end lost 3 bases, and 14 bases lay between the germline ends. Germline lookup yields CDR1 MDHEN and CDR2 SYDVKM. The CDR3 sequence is CASSLGLPGNNQPQHF. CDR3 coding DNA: TGTGCCAGCAGTTTAGGTCTACCAGGGAACAATCAGCCCCAGCATTTT.

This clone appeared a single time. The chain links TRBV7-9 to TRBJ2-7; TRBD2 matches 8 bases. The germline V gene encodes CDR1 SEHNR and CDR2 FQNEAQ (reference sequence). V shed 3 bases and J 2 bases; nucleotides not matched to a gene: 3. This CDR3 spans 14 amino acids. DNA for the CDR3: TGTGCCAGCAGCTTTAGCGGGATGACCTACGAGCAGTACTTC. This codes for CASSFSGMTYEQYF.

CDR3: CSARDRSRAFF. CDR3 in DNA: TGCAGTGCTAGAGATCGGTCCCGAGCTTTCTTT. The chain has TRBV20-1 and TRBJ1-1; no definite D call. Germline values: CDR1 DFQATT, CDR2 SNEGSKA (reference sequence). The CDR3 runs 11 residues. The V end was cut by 0 bases, the J end by 10 bases, with 9 bases between.